These T cell receptor beta chains were read from a single sample in a study of T cell clonotyping in hematopoietic cell transplantation. The protocol was immunoSEQ multiplex PCR, while the TCRdb copy is restricted to in-frame clones and leaves out a portion. The sample has 8,500 to 9,000 clones, under 95% seen once. The source was PBMCs, collected 100 days after allogeneic stem cell transplant. The receptors were sampled from a male patient aged 45 to 59 who had an allogeneic stem cell transplant from a related donor, so T cells may come from the graft donor. Some clones in this sample may be carry-over from other donors' samples. CDR3s include the opening cysteine and the closing phenylalanine or tryptophan. Fields, in order: V gene, J gene, CDR3 protein.

>TRBV25-1|TRBJ1-6
CASSGPGTGILSLHF
>TRBV7-9|TRBJ1-1
CASSFEYNRESAFF
>TRBV28|TRBJ1-4
CASSSFGTAPAQKLFF
>TRBV29-1|TRBJ1-3
CSVEEIADFSGNTIYF
>TRBV29-1|TRBJ2-5
CSVESDTVGGTSQETQYF
>TRBV28|TRBJ2-7
CASSFLARIPPTEQYF
>TRBV27|TRBJ1-3
CASSLYQGPGNTIYF
>TRBV5-8|TRBJ1-3
CASSLIGSQGNTIYF
>TRBV5-1|TRBJ1-1
CASSLGYATGQLNTEAFF
>TRBV5-1|TRBJ1-4
CASSLGATNEKLFF
>TRBV7-6|TRBJ2-3
CASSSSNTDTQYF
>TRBV16|TRBJ1-2
CASSPRQGGFFVDGYTF
>TRBV2|TRBJ1-4
CASSGTGATNEKLFF
>TRBV5-1|TRBJ2-1
CASSYGGAGGNEQFF
>TRBV4-1|TRBJ1-2
CASSQEAGVNYGYTF
>TRBV28|TRBJ1-4
CAAGTATNEKLFF
>TRBV5-1|TRBJ2-1
CASSSRLAGGSYNEQFF
>TRBV27|TRBJ2-1
CASMGRAGGVHEQFF
>TRBV7-3|TRBJ2-2
CASSAGQGASGELFF
>TRBV2|TRBJ1-2
CASSEGASIYGYTF
>TRBV19|TRBJ2-7
CASARGQAAYEQYF
>TRBV9|TRBJ2-1
CASSRGTSGFIEQFF
>TRBV30|TRBJ1-4
CAWSNRLTNEKLFF
>TRBV7-8|TRBJ2-1
CASSLESGGIYNEQFF
>TRBV11-2|TRBJ2-7
CASSFRDGYEQYF
>TRBV5-1|TRBJ1-4
CASSLSGTPLEKLFF
>TRBV7-9|TRBJ2-1
CASSLDVGTEQFF
>TRBV4-3|TRBJ1-5
CASSQGHGDNQPQHF
>TRBV30|TRBJ2-6
CASGTSGANVLTF
>TRBV10-1|TRBJ2-7
CASIGGEQYF
>TRBV5-1|TRBJ2-7
CASSPGGGGFFYEQYF
>TRBV25-1|TRBJ2-7
CASSDPSGTSGRTYEQYF
>TRBV11-3|TRBJ2-1
CASSLVGGGAYNEQFF
>TRBV7-9|TRBJ2-2
CASNTGELFF
>TRBV28|TRBJ2-3
CASSQRWERYTQYF
>TRBV14|TRBJ2-7
CASSQVGVRGYEQYF
>TRBV4-3|TRBJ1-5
CASSQDYRWLYQPQHF
>TRBV27|TRBJ2-7
CASSFTGSEQYF
>TRBV9|TRBJ2-3
CASSPHQGDRSTDTQYF
>TRBV7-9|TRBJ1-5
CASSLEAGGVNQPQHF
>TRBV10-3|TRBJ2-2
CASVPGGAGTGELFF
>TRBV28|TRBJ1-2
CASSLGTASHGYTF
>TRBV28|TRBJ2-1
CASSLTPGFEQFF
>TRBV5-6|TRBJ2-7
CASSLSRGDSYEQYF
>TRBV6-1|TRBJ1-2
CASSESPGGYGYTF
>TRBV7-9|TRBJ2-7
CASSLAHYEQYF
>TRBV7-9|TRBJ1-4
CASNPGQDSTNEKLFF
>TRBV6-8|TRBJ1-2
CASRPPGSEVDYGYTF
>TRBV30|TRBJ2-5
CAWSAPGLAGLETQYF
>TRBV15|TRBJ2-7
CATSRDSGTGGDEQYF
>TRBV7-6|TRBJ1-2
CASSLDGGGLEGYTF
>TRBV9|TRBJ1-1
CASSAGISTEAFF
>TRBV30|TRBJ2-5
CAWTPGLAGVIETQYF
>TRBV10-3|TRBJ2-1
CAISEPNQGGLLVF
>TRBV13|TRBJ1-2
CASSLRQRYPYF
>TRBV9|TRBJ1-1
CASSGGRLNTEAFF
>TRBV11-2|TRBJ1-3
CASSAGRGPGNTIYF